This TCR beta chain stems from a study of resident and recirculating memory T cells in vitiligo. Study information: Each patient gave two lesional and two nonlesional epidermal shave biopsies, plus PBMCs. Study results and caveats: Vitiligo lesions lacked a unique dominant clone, and clonality varied.

CDR3 size: 15 residues. The V gene end was trimmed by 5 bases and the J gene end by 2 bases; junction bases not matched to a gene: 7. Germline loops: CDR1 PRHDT, CDR2 FYEKMQ (reference sequence). No patient showed confetti depigmentation, a clinical sign of active disease. Patients who had received treatment within the previous three months were excluded. The repertoire was sequenced with immunoSEQ multiplex PCR; TCRdb's copy has only in-frame clones and lacks some. This table holds tens of thousands of clones, about 90% found once. To note about this clone: Its specificity is unknown.

Sequenced sample: blood. This TCR came from a male donor with vitiligo. This chain connects TRBV13 to TRBJ2-3; 7 positions agree with TRBD2. CDR3 coding DNA: TGTGCCAGCAGCGGGGGGGACTACTCCACAGATACGCAGTATTTT. Translation: CASSGGDYSTDTQYF.